Presented here are 27 T cell receptor beta chains from one specimen sequenced in a study of T cells in localized non-small cell lung cancer. Profiling relied on immunoSEQ multiplex PCR, and the TCRdb table lists in-frame clones only, not all of them. The data show tens of thousands of clones, 84% seen once. The sample here was peripheral blood, taken before any cancer treatment. Receptor source: a female donor at least 60 years old with stage I lung adenocarcinoma.

This chain connects TRBV27 to TRBJ2-2; a possible D gene is TRBD2 (6 bases). Germline V gives CDR1 MNHEY, CDR2 SMNVEV (reference sequence). Trimming took off 6 bases at V and 5 bases at J, with 10 bases between the two ends. This CDR3 has 13 amino acids. The CDR3: CASRRGGTGELFF. CDR3 in DNA: TGTGCCAGCAGGAGGGGAGGAACCGGGGAGCTGTTTTTT.

The V and J genes are TRBV10-3 and TRBJ2-7; 11 nucleotides align to TRBD2. J was trimmed by 0 bases and V by 2 bases; bases with no gene match: 0. CDR3 size: 15 residues. CDR1 and CDR2 (germline): ENHRY, SYGVKD. DNA for the CDR3: TGTGCCATCAGTGAGACTAGCGGGAGCTCCTACGAGCAGTACTTC. Protein sequence: CAISETSGSSYEQYF.

The chain recombines TRBV2 with TRBJ2-5, with a weak D call TRBD1 (6 bases). Per germline, CDR1 SNHLY and CDR2 FYNNEI. V was trimmed by 11 bases and J by 5 bases, leaving 15 bases between them. This CDR3 contains 12 residues. This CDR3 is CAVRDIRETQYF. The CDR3 coding sequence is TGTGCCGTACGGGACATTAGGGAGACCCAGTACTTC.

This clone was seen just once. J is TRBJ2-7 and V is TRBV28, with 9 bases aligning to TRBD2. This CDR3 is built from 15 residues. Unmatched junction bases numbered 6, after V lost 4 bases and J lost 2 bases. The V gene's germline CDR1 is MDHEN and CDR2 SYDVKM. The DNA of the CDR3 is TGTGCCAGCAGTTCCTCGGCTAGCGGGACCTACGAGCAGTACTTC. It translates to CASSSSASGTYEQYF.

This clone was counted a few times. The rearrangement uses TRBV19 and TRBJ2-6; D is ambiguous. In germline, CDR1 is LNHDA, CDR2 SQIVND (reference sequence). The CDR3 contains 14 residues. Trimming pared 7 bases from V and 0 bases from J, leaving 7 bases between. CDR3 region: CASISPSGANVLTF. Here the CDR3 DNA reads TGTGCCAGTATCTCCCCCTCTGGGGCCAACGTCCTGACTTTC.

The chain uses TRBV5-1 and TRBJ1-2; TRBD1 matches 9 bases. Germline CDR1 is SGHRS and CDR2 is YFSETQ. The junction had 10 bases not matched to a gene; V was cut back by 4 bases and J by 6 bases. CDR3 length equals 15 residues. The CDR3 DNA follows: TGCGCCAGCAGCGGAACCGGGACAGGGAGCGATGGCTACACCTTC. Translation gives CASSGTGTGSDGYTF.

CDR3 region: CASSGPALRGDTQYF. As DNA, the CDR3 is TGTGCCAGCAGCGGCCCGGCTCTACGAGGAGATACGCAGTATTTT. The V call is TRBV9, the J call TRBJ2-3; no reliable D call. The germline V and J ends were trimmed by 3 bases and 5 bases, with 16 bases remaining between them. The V gene's germline CDR1 is SGDLS and CDR2 YYNGEE. The length of the CDR3 is 15 residues.

This clone was observed a single time. This sequence joins TRBV6-5 and TRBJ2-7; 9 positions agree with TRBD1. This CDR3 is built from 15 residues. The trim removed 4 bases at V and 4 bases at J, leaving 8 bases unmatched. Germline V CDR1 and CDR2: MNHEY, SVGAGI. CDR3: CASSSPGQGRYEQYF. The CDR3 DNA reads TGTGCCAGCAGTTCCCCGGGACAGGGTCGGTACGAGCAGTACTTC.

The genes are TRBV5-6 and TRBJ1-2; D is possibly TRBD1 (5 bases). The CDR3 is made up of 13 amino acids. Per germline, CDR1 SGHDT and CDR2 YYEEEE. Trimming pared 4 bases from V and 3 bases from J, leaving 10 bases between. The CDR3 DNA reads as TGTGCCAGCAGCCCCGGGGGTTACTATGGCTACACCTTC. It encodes CASSPGGYYGYTF. Variable domain in full (rest from reference TRBV5-6 and TRBJ1-2): DAGVTQSPTHLIKTRGQQVTLRCSPKSGHDTVSWYQQALGQGPQFIFQYYEEEERQRGNFPDRFSGHQFPNYSSELNVNALLLGDSALYLCASSPGGYYGYTFGSGTRLTVV.

The chain is built from TRBV19 and TRBJ2-7, with D maybe TRBD1 (6 bases). Germline V gene lookup returns CDR1 LNHDA and CDR2 SQIVND (reference sequence). V gave up 5 bases and J gave up 2 bases, with 16 bases separating them. This CDR3 is 15 amino acids long. CDR3 region: CASSPRGTPAYEQYF. For the CDR3, the DNA is TGTGCCAGTAGTCCCAGGGGTACACCCGCCTACGAGCAGTACTTC.

The CDR3: CASSNSGGSTDTQYF. CDR3 sequence (DNA): TGTGCCAGCAGCAATAGCGGGGGCAGCACAGATACGCAGTATTTT. J is TRBJ2-3 and V is TRBV5-6, with 9 bases that match TRBD2. V lost 4 bases and J lost 0; bases outside the gene matches: 3. This CDR3 spans 15 amino acids. Per the germline V gene, CDR1 is SGHDT and CDR2 is YYEEEE.

The chain joins TRBV7-9 to TRBJ1-1, with D maybe TRBD1 (6 bases). V shed 3 bases and J shed 4 bases, with 15 bases lying between them. The CDR3 runs 15 residues. Looked up from germline, CDR1 is SEHNR and CDR2 is FQNEAQ (reference sequence). CDR3 loop: CASSLGRGGATEAFF. DNA of the CDR3: TGTGCCAGCAGCTTGGGAAGAGGGGGAGCCACTGAAGCTTTCTTT. The full variable domain, completed using reference TRBV7-9 and TRBJ1-1, is DTGVSQNPRHKITKRGQNVTFRCDPISEHNRLYWYRQTLGQGPEFLTYFQNEAQLEKSRLLSDRFSAERPKGSFSTLEIQRTEQGDSAMYLCASSLGRGGATEAFFGQGTRLTVV.

J is TRBJ1-4 and V is TRBV13; TRBD1 aligns across 7 bases. Germline CDR1 is PRHDT and CDR2 is FYEKMQ (reference sequence). V gave up 1 base and J gave up 8 bases; unmatched junction bases: 7. This CDR3 spans 15 amino acids. The CDR3 here is CASSLAMTGHEKLFF. The CDR3 DNA reads as TGTGCCAGCAGCTTAGCTATGACAGGGCACGAAAAACTGTTTTTT. Complete variable domain (other parts from reference TRBV13 and TRBJ1-4): AAGVIQSPRHLIKEKRETATLKCYPIPRHDTVYWYQQGPGQDPQFLISFYEKMQSDKGSIPDRFSAQQFSDYHSELNMSSLELGDSALYFCASSLAMTGHEKLFFGSGTQLSVL.

V gene TRBV18 combines with J gene TRBJ1-1, with a weak D call TRBD1 (5 bases). V lost 0 bases and J lost 4, with 12 bases in between. This CDR3 has 15 amino acids. CDR1 is KGHSH and CDR2 is LQKENI in the germline V gene. CDR3 coding DNA: TGTGCCAGCTCACCACCGGGACTCCCTGGCACTGAAGCTTTCTTT. Translating gives CASSPPGLPGTEAFF.

J is TRBJ1-6 and V is TRBV7-8; D is ambiguous. The CDR3 spans 17 residues. Trimming stripped 1 base from V and 1 base from J, with 11 bases between. Germline CDR1 SGHVS, CDR2 FQNEAQ. CDR3 bases: TGTGCCAGCAGCTTAGGGGGTGGGAAGTCCTATAATTCACCCCTCCACTTT. Its translation is CASSLGGGKSYNSPLHF.

The chain has TRBV5-5 and TRBJ1-2; D is possibly TRBD1 (6 bases). The germline V gene encodes CDR1 SGHKS and CDR2 YYEKEE (reference sequence). The CDR3 covers 14 residues. Trimming removed 4 bases from V and 1 base from J, with 11 bases in between. As DNA, the CDR3 is TGTGCCAGCAGCCCTAAACAGGGTAACTATGGCTACACCTTC. This codes for CASSPKQGNYGYTF.

V is TRBV18 and J is TRBJ2-5; 9 bases agree with TRBD1. The CDR3 has 15 residues. CDR1 is KGHSH, CDR2 LQKENI, per germline. The V and J ends lost 4 bases and 4 bases, in that order; junction bases with no gene match: 7. The chain's CDR3 is CASSLTRGQGETQYF. CDR3 DNA sequence: TGTGCCAGCTCACTTACGCGGGGACAGGGAGAGACCCAGTACTTC.

This chain connects TRBV10-3 to TRBJ1-5; 8 positions agree with TRBD1. CDR1 and CDR2 (germline): ENHRY, SYGVKD. V trimming: 11 bases; J trimming: 5 bases; junction bases outside the gene matches: 11. This CDR3 is built from 14 residues. The DNA of the CDR3 is TGTGCCGCCCGCGCGCCAGGGGGCGATCAGCCCCAGCATTTT. Residues: CAARAPGGDQPQHF.

This clone was detected once. The chain carries TRBV5-1 and TRBJ1-2; D not certain. Germline V lookup: CDR1 SGHRS, CDR2 YFSETQ. Trimming took 6 bases from V and 8 from J, leaving 14 bases between them. This CDR3 is 12 amino acids long. CDR3 bases: TGCGCCAGCACTGACACCAAAGGGGGCTACACCTTC. Its translation is CASTDTKGGYTF. Variable domain in full (rest from reference TRBV5-1 and TRBJ1-2): KAGVTQTPRYLIKTRGQQVTLSCSPISGHRSVSWYQQTPGQGLQFLFEYFSETQRNKGNFPGRFSGRQFSNSRSEMNVSTLELGDSALYLCASTDTKGGYTFGSGTRLTVV.

The chain is built from TRBV6-5 and TRBJ1-2; D call uncertain. The V and J ends lost 5 bases and 3 bases respectively, with 10 bases between them. Germline V gene lookup returns CDR1 MNHEY and CDR2 SVGAGI. The CDR3 loop spans 13 amino acids. CDR3 amino acids: CASSVTADYGYTF. The CDR3 DNA sequence: TGTGCCAGCAGTGTAACGGCTGACTATGGCTACACCTTC.

The J gene is TRBJ1-1, the V gene TRBV18; a possible D gene is TRBD1 (5 bases). This CDR3 region has 15 residues. Trimming stripped 3 bases from V and 4 bases from J, with 15 bases between. Germline CDR1 KGHSH, CDR2 LQKENI. The CDR3 DNA reads TGTGCCAGCTCACCGCCGCGGGGGTTCGGCACTGAAGCTTTCTTT. Translated, it gives CASSPPRGFGTEAFF.

The J gene is TRBJ1-1, the V gene TRBV21-1; the table's D call TRBD1 went unverified against the DNA. TRBV21-1 is annotated as a pseudogene. This CDR3 has 15 residues. The CDR3 loop is CASRTLQGRNTEAFF. The CDR3 bases are TGTGCCAGCAGGACCTTACAGGGCCGGAACACTGAAGCTTTCTTT.

The chain couples TRBV28 to TRBJ1-3, with 8 bases lining up with TRBD1. Germline V CDR1 and CDR2: MDHEN, SYDVKM. J lost 5 bases, V lost 6 bases, and 9 bases had no gene match. The CDR3 length is 15 residues. The CDR3: CASRPDRGKRNTIYF. The CDR3 nucleotides are TGTGCCAGCAGACCCGACAGGGGTAAACGAAACACCATATATTTT.

The rearrangement uses TRBV4-2 and TRBJ1-2; 8 bases fit TRBD1. Germline V gene data show CDR1 as LGHNA and CDR2 as YNFKEQ. V lost 3 bases to trimming and J lost 0 bases; unmatched junction nucleotides: 6. CDR3 length equals 16 residues. This CDR3 reads CASSQVGQESNYGYTF. The CDR3 DNA sequence: TGTGCCAGCAGCCAGGTGGGACAGGAATCTAACTATGGCTACACCTTC.

The chain is built from TRBV7-9 and TRBJ2-7, with a possible D match to TRBD1 (5 bases). The V gene lost 1 base and the J gene lost 5 bases, with 21 bases spanning the gap. Germline assignment: CDR1 SEHNR and CDR2 FQNEAQ (reference sequence). The CDR3 contains 17 residues. The CDR3 region is CASSLDFGGASTHEQYF. CDR3 nucleotide sequence: TGTGCCAGCAGCTTAGACTTCGGTGGGGCGTCTACGCACGAGCAGTACTTC.

The chain joins TRBV5-4 to TRBJ1-1; TRBD1 matches 7 bases. V lost 3 bases and J lost 0; bases outside the gene matches: 5. The length of the CDR3 is 15 residues. Per germline, CDR1 SGHNT and CDR2 YYREEE (reference sequence). The CDR3, as DNA: TGTGCCAGCAGCTCAGCCGACAGGGTGAACACTGAAGCTTTCTTT. Amino acid sequence: CASSSADRVNTEAFF.

This clone was counted once. The chain couples TRBV9 to TRBJ2-3, with D possibly matching TRBD1 (5 bases). Germline assignment: CDR1 SGDLS and CDR2 YYNGEE. The CDR3 length is 12 residues. V lost 7 bases and J 1 base, leaving 7 bases between the germline ends. CDR3 region: CASGQGTDTQYF. DNA for the CDR3: TGTGCCAGCGGACAAGGCACAGATACGCAGTATTTT.